This T cell receptor beta chain came from a study of T cells in tuberculosis. Some clones are missing from TCRdb's copy, which holds only in-frame ones; the method was immunoSEQ multiplex PCR. This sample has 29,000 or so clones, with about 90% found just once. The time point here: new active TB diagnosis, blood taken before or within 7 days of starting treatment. This CDR3 has 13 amino acids. J lost 4 bases, V lost 5 bases, and 0 bases had no gene match. Germline-derived CDR1 and CDR2 are SNHLY and FYNNEI. The specimen was PBMCs, collected at tuberculosis diagnosis. The sequence came from an adult with tuberculosis. The chain couples TRBV2 to TRBJ2-1, with 9 bases identical to TRBD2. The CDR3 sequence is CASSLAGYNEQFF. The CDR3 DNA is TGTGCCAGCAGTCTAGCGGGGTACAATGAGCAGTTCTTC.